The 14 T cell receptor beta chains listed next were all sequenced from one sample in a study of T cells after yellow fever vaccination. Each CDR3 protein gets one entry after TCRdb re-called the 5' RACE reads with MiXCR. The repertoire holds a few hundred thousand distinct CDR3 sequences, with 3.6% as singletons. The input for sequencing was PBMCs, taken 15 days after the yellow fever booster vaccination. The source is a man aged 18 to 30 who received the YFV17D yellow fever vaccine.

This clonotype was seen a handful of times. V usage is TRBV5-1 and J usage is TRBJ2-1, with TRBD2 as a possible D gene (6 bases). Germline values: CDR1 SGHRS, CDR2 YFSETQ. Trimming removed 0 bases from V and 4 bases from J, with 20 bases in between. The CDR3 is 18 residues long. The CDR3 DNA reads TGCGCCAGCAGCTTGGGGACTCTCTCGGGGGTCCATTACAATGAGCAGTTCTTC. Amino acid sequence: CASSLGTLSGVHYNEQFF.

This clonotype was recorded at least ten times. V gene TRBV24-1 combines with J gene TRBJ2-6, with unresolved D. Between the trimmed V and J ends, which lost 1 base and 0 bases, there was a span of 3 bases. Germline V gene sequence: CDR1 KGHDR, CDR2 SFDVKD. CDR3 size: 15 residues. CDR3 nucleotides: TGTGCCACCAGTGATTTCAGCTCTGGGGCCAACGTCCTGACTTTC. It translates to CATSDFSSGANVLTF.

This clonotype was detected many times. This chain uses TRBV19 with TRBJ2-1, with 10 bases lining up with TRBD1. This CDR3 is 15 amino acids long. Germline lookup yields CDR1 LNHDA and CDR2 SQIVND (reference sequence). V was pared by 7 bases and J by 3 bases, with 6 bases of the junction left unmatched. The CDR3 DNA sequence: TGTGCCAGTACCCTGACAGGGGGCGTCTACAATGAGCAGTTCTTC. The encoded protein is CASTLTGGVYNEQFF. The entire variable domain, with the rest obtained from reference TRBV19 and TRBJ2-1, is as follows: DGGITQSPKYLFRKEGQNVTLSCEQNLNHDAMYWYRQDPGQGLRLIYYSQIVNDFQKGDIAEGYSVSREKKESFPLTVTSAQKNPTAFYLCASTLTGGVYNEQFFGPGTRLTVL.

The rearrangement links TRBV20-1 to TRBJ2-3; 8 positions match TRBD2. The CDR3 covers 15 residues. Trimming cost V 5 bases and J 4 bases; bases outside gene matches: 11. Germline-derived CDR1 and CDR2 are DFQATT and SNEGSKA (reference sequence). CDR3 nucleotides: TGCAGTGCTCGGAGGGCGGGGGGACGGGCAGATACGCAGTATTTT. As protein: CSARRAGGRADTQYF.

There are many counts of this clonotype. The chain carries TRBV7-2 and TRBJ2-1; D remains ambiguous. Germline V gives CDR1 SGHTA, CDR2 FQGNSA. The CDR3 is 14 residues long. V lost 1 base to trimming and J lost 4 bases, with 8 bases between them. CDR3 sequence reads: CASSLGEYYNEQFF. CDR3 bases: TGTGCCAGCAGCTTAGGCGAGTATTACAATGAGCAGTTCTTC.

The rearrangement uses TRBV6-2 or TRBV6-3 and TRBJ2-5, with 8 bases identical to TRBD2. Germline V CDR1 and CDR2: MNHEY, SVGEGT. The CDR3 length is 14 residues. V dropped 4 bases and J dropped 3; count of bases not matched to a gene: 4. Here the CDR3 reads CASSSSGGEETQYF. The CDR3, as DNA: TGTGCCAGCAGTTCGTCGGGAGGGGAAGAGACCCAGTACTTC.

This clonotype was counted at least ten times. V usage is TRBV2 and J usage is TRBJ2-7; unclear D gene. Deletions cut 11 bases from V and 1 base from J, with 9 bases between. The CDR3 has 11 residues. CDR1 and CDR2 from the germline V gene are SNHLY and FYNNEI. CDR3 loop: CAGQSSYEQYF. The CDR3 DNA follows: TGTGCCGGCCAGAGTTCCTACGAGCAGTACTTC.

The sample holds many counts of this clonotype. This rearrangement joins TRBV20-1 to TRBJ1-1; 9 nucleotides line up with TRBD1. Germline assignment: CDR1 DFQATT and CDR2 SNEGSKA (reference sequence). V lost 4 bases, J lost 4 bases, and 4 bases stayed unmatched. The CDR3 has 13 residues. The CDR3 spells CSAKGQGGTEAFF. The CDR3 DNA follows: TGCAGTGCTAAGGGACAGGGAGGCACTGAAGCTTTCTTT.

Ten or more counts support this clonotype. V and J are TRBV12-3 or TRBV12-4 and TRBJ1-2; TRBD1 matches 10 bases. Trimming took 6 bases from V and 1 from J; bases not matched to a gene: 8. This CDR3 has 16 amino acids. The CDR3 DNA follows: TGTGCCAGCAGCCTCGCTGGGACAGGGGTTAACTATGGCTACACCTTC. Amino acids: CASSLAGTGVNYGYTF.

At least ten counts were recorded for this clonotype. This chain uses TRBV24-1 with TRBJ2-5, with D possibly TRBD1 on 6 matching bases. CDR3 size: 15 residues. V lost 4 bases, J lost 5 bases, and 16 bases lay in between. Germline V lookup: CDR1 KGHDR, CDR2 SFDVKD. The chain's CDR3 is CATSDPQGPGETQYF. The CDR3 bases are TGTGCCACCAGTGACCCACAGGGTCCTGGGGAGACCCAGTACTTC.

A few counts support this clonotype. This clone may be a read error of a much larger clone one base away. The chain links TRBV18 to TRBJ1-3; maybe TRBD1 (5 bases). The CDR3 covers 14 residues. CDR1 and CDR2 from the germline V gene are KGHSH and LQKENI. CDR3 sequence reads: CASSAGVSGYTIYF. CDR3 DNA: TGTGCCAGCTCAGCGGGGGTCTCTGGATACACCATATATTTT. The variable domain in full, with the rest retrieved from reference TRBV18 and TRBJ1-3, is NAGVMQNPRHLVRRRGQEARLRCSPMKGHSHVYWYRQLPEEGLKFMVYLQKENIIDESGMPKERFSAEFPKEGPSILRIQQVVRGDSAAYFCASSAGVSGYTIYFGEGSWLTVV.

The rearrangement joins TRBV18 to TRBJ2-3; D not certain. Germline assignment: CDR1 KGHSH and CDR2 LQKENI. This CDR3 has 15 residues. Trimming took 0 bases from V and 3 from J, leaving 10 bases between them. For the CDR3, the DNA is TGTGCCAGCTCACCACCGTATAAGGGAACAGATACGCAGTATTTT. Its protein product is CASSPPYKGTDTQYF.

This clonotype appeared many times. This chain joins TRBV4-3 and TRBJ2-2; unclear D gene. The CDR3 covers 15 residues. V was cut by 0 bases and J by 6 bases, with 11 bases left in between. Germline CDR1 LGHNA, CDR2 YSLEER. The CDR3 coding sequence is TGCGCCAGCAGCCAAGATCAAGTAGGAGCCGGGGAGCTGTTTTTT. It is translated as CASSQDQVGAGELFF.

The table lists this clonotype with many counts. V and J are TRBV5-5 and TRBJ2-3; D gene ambiguous. Germline V gene sequence: CDR1 SGHKS, CDR2 YYEKEE (reference sequence). The CDR3 extends over 14 amino acids. Between the trimmed V and J ends, which lost 4 bases and 1 base, there was a span of 10 bases. The CDR3 loop is CASSLVLGTDTQYF. The CDR3 DNA reads TGTGCCAGCAGCCTCGTATTGGGCACAGATACGCAGTATTTT.